The present T cell receptor (beta chain) was sequenced within a study of blood T cells in healthy people across ages. As for the study in general: Template switching recovered approximately one barcoded beta molecule for every two T cells.

The second PCR ran roughly 7 to 11 cycles with a sample-barcoded 5' primer and J-beta primers. TCRdb called the 5' RACE reads again in MiXCR, with one record for every CDR3 protein. The table has about 1,500,000 distinct CDR3 sequences, 42% seen once. All donors came from Russia, were Caucasian and healthy, and spanned ages about 6 to 100. Isolation per sample recovered at least 7 million PBMCs. This clonotype has more than one count but fewer than ten. Its target is unknown. Study observations and caveats: Estimated diversity, derived from one million T cells, was regarded as an underestimate.

The receptor was derived from a woman between 18 and 30 years old in good health. Sequencing input: blood.

This CDR3 reads CASSHAPETSGSYEQYF. The CDR3 coding sequence is TGCGCCAGCAGCCATGCCCCGGAGACTAGCGGGTCCTACGAGCAGTACTTC. J is TRBJ2-7 and V is TRBV4-1, with 10 bases lining up with TRBD2. CDR1 is MGHRA and CDR2 is YSYEKL in the germline V gene. With 3 bases clipped from V and 1 base from J, the junction kept 9 bases outside the gene matches. The CDR3 is made up of 17 amino acids.